The T cell receptor (beta chain) under discussion was sequenced for a study of T cell responses to AZD1222 COVID-19 vaccine. Study observations and caveats: Only a handful of AZD1222 recipients were seropositive at baseline.

Trimming at V came to 7 bases and at J to 7 bases, leaving 5 bases not matched to a gene. The CDR3 runs 14 residues. Germline V CDR1 and CDR2: SNHLY, FYNNEI. Points on this clone: The antigen remains undetermined.

Sequencing used immunoSEQ multiplex PCR; TCRdb keeps in-frame clones, though not all of them. In the table there are 130,000 to 150,000 clones, about 92% of which are singletons. The chain combines TRBV2 with TRBJ1-6; 9 nucleotides match TRBD1. The specimen was peripheral blood, collected on day 0 of AZD1222 vaccination. This clonotype originated in an adult in good health. Here the CDR3 reads CASNSQGANSPLHF. CDR3 nucleotides: TGTGCCAGCAATTCACAGGGGGCAAATTCACCCCTCCACTTT. The full variable domain, its missing parts supplied by reference TRBV2 and TRBJ1-6, is EPEVTQTPSHQVTQMGQEVILRCVPISNHLYFYWYRQILGQKVEFLVSFYNNEISEKSEIFDDQFSVERPDGSNFTLKIRSTKLEDSAMYFCASNSQGANSPLHFGNGTRLTVT.